These 21 T cell receptor beta chains were all obtained from the same sample, sequenced in a study of blood T cells in healthy people across ages. A second PCR, run for about 7 to 11 cycles, used a sample-barcoded 5' primer plus a J-beta primer mix. TCRdb reprocessed the 5' RACE reads via MiXCR and lists one record per CDR3 protein. Among some 780,000 distinct CDR3 sequences listed, about 56% were seen once. Sequenced input: blood. Receptors were obtained from a man aged 35-49 years in good health.

Ten or more counts support this clonotype. J is TRBJ1-4 and V is TRBV9, with TRBD1 matching 7 bases. Germline CDR1 reads SGDLS; CDR2 reads YYNGEE. V shed 4 bases and J 10 bases; nucleotides not matched to a gene: 7. The CDR3 totals 13 residues. The CDR3 here is CASSSDRVRKLFF. The CDR3 nucleotides read TGTGCCAGCAGCTCCGACAGGGTCCGAAAACTGTTTTTT.

This chain uses TRBV20-1 with TRBJ2-4, with 7 bases identical to TRBD2. The CDR3 length is 18 residues. J gave up 0 bases and V 3 bases, and 14 bases lay outside the gene matches. Germline V lookup: CDR1 DFQATT, CDR2 SNEGSKA (reference sequence). The CDR3 DNA reads TGCAGTGCTAGGGCCTTCCTGGCGGGGGAGCTAGCCAAAAACATTCAGTACTTC. This codes for CSARAFLAGELAKNIQYF.

V usage is TRBV28 and J usage is TRBJ2-2; 8 bases are a match to TRBD1. CDR3 length equals 15 residues. The V and J ends lost 6 bases and 6 bases, in that order; junction bases with no gene match: 9. The V gene's germline CDR1 is MDHEN and CDR2 SYDVKM. The CDR3 region has the DNA TGTGCCAGCAGGAATCTACAGGGGGAACCCGGGGAGCTGTTTTTT. It is translated as CASRNLQGEPGELFF. Full variable domain (outside the CDR3, taken from reference TRBV28 and TRBJ2-2): DVKVTQSSRYLVKRTGEKVFLECVQDMDHENMFWYRQDPGLGLRLIYFSYDVKMKEKGDIPEGYSVSREKKERFSLILESASTNQTSMYLCASRNLQGEPGELFFGEGSRLTVL.

The chain joins TRBV7-3 to TRBJ2-4, with a possible D match to TRBD2 (5 bases). The J call may be incorrect, as the DNA end agrees better with TRBJ2-5. Looked up from germline, CDR1 is SGHTA and CDR2 is FQGTGA. The CDR3 runs to 13 residues. CDR3 region: CASSQGLLETQYF. DNA for the CDR3: TGTGCCAGCAGCCAAGGACTCTTAGAGACCCAGTACTTC.

This clonotype was observed a few times. CDR3 protein: CASSNRDRGSYEQYF. The CDR3 nucleotides are TGTGCCAGCAGCAACCGGGACAGGGGATCCTACGAGCAGTACTTC. The gene calls are TRBV6-5 and TRBJ2-7, with TRBD1 identical over 10 bases. Germline V gives CDR1 MNHEY, CDR2 SVGAGI. Trimming removed 6 bases from V and 1 base from J; junction bases left unmatched: 6. This CDR3 region has 15 residues.

The V call is TRBV10-2, the J call TRBJ2-7; D uncertain. Trimming shortened V by 8 bases and J by 3 bases, and 8 bases separated the two germline ends. The germline CDR1 and CDR2 sequences are WSHSY and SAAADI. CDR3 size: 11 residues. CDR3 residues: CASYGFYEQYF. CDR3 in DNA: TGCGCCAGCTACGGATTCTACGAGCAGTACTTC.

This chain connects TRBV11-1 to TRBJ1-2; D is undetermined. Trimming pared 3 bases from V and 5 bases from J, leaving 13 bases between. The germline V gene encodes CDR1 SGHAT and CDR2 FQDESV (reference sequence). This CDR3 comprises 14 residues. The CDR3 sequence: CASSFSGEEYGYTF. CDR3 coding DNA: TGTGCCAGCAGCTTTTCTGGGGAAGAGTATGGCTACACCTTC.

This chain links TRBV5-5 with TRBJ1-5, with D uncertain. This CDR3 comprises 15 residues. The ends were cut back, 2 bases at V and 0 bases at J, with 9 bases in the middle. Germline V gene lookup returns CDR1 SGHKS and CDR2 YYEKEE (reference sequence). The CDR3 DNA is TGTGCCAGCAGCTTTTCCACCTATAGCAATCAGCCCCAGCATTTT. Translation gives CASSFSTYSNQPQHF.

This clonotype was found a few times. The chain recombines TRBV28 with TRBJ1-2; D uncertain. The CDR3 consists of 15 residues. V was clipped by 2 bases and J by 0 bases, with 10 bases between them. Germline V CDR1 and CDR2: MDHEN, SYDVKM. The CDR3 DNA follows: TGTGCCAGCAGTTTACTCGGTCCTTCTAACTATGGCTACACCTTC. It translates to CASSLLGPSNYGYTF.

The chain has TRBV29-1 and TRBJ2-7; the D is unclear. The closer fit of TRBJ2-5 to the DNA end suggests the J call may be wrong. Germline V gene data show CDR1 as SQVTM and CDR2 as ANQGSEA. The CDR3 spans 13 residues. Here the CDR3 DNA reads TGCAGCGTTGTTTCTAGTTCCCTAGAGACCCAGTACTTC. This encodes CSVVSSSLETQYF.

V and J are TRBV7-2 and TRBJ2-4, with D possibly being TRBD1 or TRBD2 (5 bases each). Per germline, CDR1 SGHTA and CDR2 FQGNSA. This CDR3 comprises 14 residues. The ends were cut back, 6 bases at V and 2 bases at J, with 11 bases in the middle. This CDR3 is CASSRDRSKNIQYF. In nucleotides, the CDR3 is TGTGCCAGCAGTCGGGACCGCTCCAAAAACATTCAGTACTTC.

V is TRBV29-1 and J is TRBJ1-4; no definite D call. The CDR3 length is 14 residues. V lost 0 bases and J lost 4, with 9 bases in between. Germline CDR1 and CDR2: SQVTM and ANQGSEA. CDR3 protein: CSVEDRDFNEKLFF. The CDR3 DNA reads as TGCAGCGTTGAAGATCGCGACTTTAATGAAAAACTGTTTTTT.

The chain has TRBV6-2 or TRBV6-3 and TRBJ2-3, with D uncertain. The CDR3 spans 15 residues. Germline lookup yields CDR1 MNHEY and CDR2 SVGEGT. Trimming took 7 bases from V and 1 from J, leaving 15 bases between them. The CDR3 loop is CASTQARLGTDTQYF. CDR3 bases: TGTGCCAGCACGCAAGCCAGACTTGGCACAGATACGCAGTATTTT.

The V call is TRBV6-5, the J call TRBJ2-5, with D unclear. Germline loops: CDR1 MNHEY, CDR2 SVGAGI. There are 12 residues in the CDR3. V dropped 5 bases and J dropped 11 bases, with 15 bases sitting between them. CDR3: CASSPGQCEQYF. The CDR3 coding sequence is TGTGCCAGCAGTCCCGGGCAGTGTGAGCAGTACTTC.

This clonotype was recorded a few times. The chain employs TRBV20-1 and TRBJ1-2; 11 positions agree with TRBD1. The CDR3 is made up of 15 amino acids. V was pared by 5 bases and J by 4 bases, with 9 bases of the junction left unmatched. Germline CDR1 is DFQATT and CDR2 is SNEGSKA (reference sequence). This chain's CDR3 is CSASPSGQGAYGYTF. The CDR3 region has the DNA TGCAGTGCTTCGCCTTCCGGACAGGGGGCCTATGGCTACACCTTC.

The gene calls are TRBV29-1 and TRBJ2-5; a possible D gene is TRBD1 (6 bases). Germline loops: CDR1 SQVTM, CDR2 ANQGSEA. Trimming stripped 0 bases from V and 7 bases from J, with 9 bases between. The CDR3 runs to 12 residues. The chain's CDR3 is CSVEDRRGTQYF. CDR3 coding DNA: TGCAGCGTTGAAGATCGCAGGGGGACCCAGTACTTC.

This clonotype was counted a few times. The V call is TRBV20-1, the J call TRBJ2-7; 7 bases are shared with TRBD2. Germline CDR1 and CDR2: DFQATT and SNEGSKA (reference sequence). The CDR3 has 14 amino acids. V dropped 1 base and J dropped 5; count of bases not matched to a gene: 8. The DNA of the CDR3 is TGCAGTGCTAGAGGATTACTAGCGACACACGAGCAGTACTTC. This gives the protein CSARGLLATHEQYF.

There are a few counts of this clonotype. This chain joins TRBV12-3 or TRBV12-4 and TRBJ1-5; unclear D gene. CDR3 length equals 12 residues. V was pared by 0 bases and J by 6 bases, with 3 bases between. The CDR3 region has the DNA TGTGCCAGCAGTTTAGCTCGTCAGCCCCAGCATTTT. Translated, it gives CASSLARQPQHF.

The sample holds a few counts of this clonotype. V is TRBV7-2 and J is TRBJ2-5; D unclear. This CDR3 is built from 14 residues. V was shortened by 0 bases and J by 5 bases, with 10 bases between the two germline ends. Germline lookup yields CDR1 SGHTA and CDR2 FQGNSA. The CDR3 sequence is CASSLAAGRETQYF. CDR3 nucleotide sequence: TGTGCCAGCAGCTTAGCCGCCGGGCGCGAGACCCAGTACTTC.

This clonotype turned up a few times. The V and J genes are TRBV7-2 and TRBJ2-5; 7 bases map to TRBD2. Germline CDR1 and CDR2: SGHTA and FQGNSA. The CDR3 covers 13 residues. J was trimmed by 5 bases and V by 5 bases; bases with no gene match: 5. For the CDR3, the DNA is TGTGCCAGCAGCCCTTGGGGGGGGGAGACCCAGTACTTC. Its protein product is CASSPWGGETQYF.

The chain links TRBV6-5 to TRBJ1-2; 9 nucleotides agree with TRBD1. From germline, CDR1 is MNHEY and CDR2 SVGAGI. The trim removed 6 bases at V and 6 bases at J, leaving 11 bases unmatched. CDR3 length equals 15 residues. The CDR3: CASSRPGQGIHGYTF. DNA of the CDR3: TGTGCCAGCAGCAGGCCGGGACAGGGCATCCATGGCTACACCTTC.